This TCR beta chain was identified in a study of blood T cells in healthy people across ages. The wider study: With template switching, about one barcoded beta molecule was captured per two T cells. Points from the study as a whole: Naive T cell percentage strongly correlated with TCR beta diversity.

Every sample had a minimum of 6 million PBMCs isolated. Germline CDR1 is SGHTS and CDR2 is YDEGEE. The CDR3 is 15 amino acids. Trimming removed 0 bases from V and 3 bases from J, with 10 bases in between. In regard to this clonotype: Its antigen is still unknown.

The use of a sample-barcoded 5' primer and a J-beta primer mix characterized a second PCR of about 7 to 12 cycles. Every single cDNA molecule received a tag from a template-switch adaptor with 12 random nucleotides. TCRdb called the 5' RACE reads again in MiXCR, with one record for every CDR3 protein. The sample contains about 1.8 million distinct CDR3 sequences, approximately 50% of which appear only once. Sequences were obtained from blood. V usage is TRBV5-8 and J usage is TRBJ2-1, with D uncertain. The clonotype was recovered from a woman in her thirties or forties in good health. CDR3: CASSLGQNIYNEQFF. CDR3 in DNA: TGTGCCAGCAGCTTGGGGCAGAACATCTACAATGAGCAGTTCTTC.